This T cell receptor beta chain is from a study of T cell changes during pregnancy in multiple sclerosis. The repertoire was sequenced with immunoSEQ multiplex PCR; TCRdb's copy has only in-frame clones and lacks some. The sample holds tens of thousands of clones, approximately 90% seen once. Germline V CDR1 and CDR2: LNHDA, SQIVND (reference sequence). Deletions cut 6 bases from V and 5 bases from J, with 22 bases between. The CDR3 sequence is 16 residues long. The V call is TRBV19, the J call TRBJ1-1; the D gene is possibly TRBD1 (6 bases). This specimen was peripheral blood, taken in the second trimester of pregnancy. The sequence was obtained from a female donor with multiple sclerosis, enrolled in a pregnancy study. This chain's CDR3 is CASRPGHIRTETEAFF. In nucleotides, the CDR3 is TGTGCCAGTAGACCGGGACATATACGAACGGAGACTGAAGCTTTCTTT. Drawing the rest from reference TRBV19 and TRBJ1-1, the complete variable domain is DGGITQSPKYLFRKEGQNVTLSCEQNLNHDAMYWYRQDPGQGLRLIYYSQIVNDFQKGDIAEGYSVSREKKESFPLTVTSAQKNPTAFYLCASRPGHIRTETEAFFGQGTRLTVV.